This passage covers 5 T cell receptor beta chains from one sample sequenced in a study of human T cells and chemical hapten exposure. Time point here: patch test 3, about 24 weeks after DPC sensitization. Treatment specified: therapeutic diphenylcyclopropenone sensitization with weekly scalp DPC. MiXCR, applied by TCRdb to the RACE reads, yields one record per CDR3 protein. The sample lists 150,000 to 200,000 distinct CDR3 sequences, around 23% occurring once. The material sequenced was whole blood, taken in connection with sensitization to the hapten diphenylcyclopropenone (DPC). Receptors originate from a woman aged 40 to 49 with alopecia areata. Some clones in this sample may be carry-over from other donors' samples.

The chain has TRBV18 and TRBJ1-5; D perhaps matches TRBD1 (6 bases). Germline values: CDR1 KGHSH, CDR2 LQKENI. The V and J ends lost 2 bases and 7 bases respectively, with 18 bases between them. The CDR3 is 16 residues long. Written as DNA, the CDR3 is TGTGCCAGCTCACCAAGCCCCCCAGGGGTGGCCCAGCCCCAGCATTTT. It translates to CASSPSPPGVAQPQHF.

This clonotype was picked up one time. The chain recombines TRBV20-1 with TRBJ2-1; 9 bases match TRBD2. The ends lost 4 bases at V and 8 bases at J; junction bases unmatched: 12. Germline V gene lookup returns CDR1 DFQATT and CDR2 SNEGSKA (reference sequence). There are 15 residues in the CDR3. This chain's CDR3 is CSATVAGGPGDEQFF. The CDR3 DNA is TGCAGTGCTACCGTGGCGGGAGGGCCTGGGGATGAGCAGTTCTTC.

This clonotype has only a few counts. The V and J genes are TRBV28 and TRBJ2-1; TRBD2 matches 14 bases. Germline V gene data show CDR1 as MDHEN and CDR2 as SYDVKM. CDR3 length: 16 residues. V trimming: 1 base; J trimming: 7 bases; junction bases outside the gene matches: 3. The DNA of the CDR3 is TGTGCCAGCAGTTTATCAGGGACTAGCGGGAGAAATGAGCAGTTCTTC. Translation gives CASSLSGTSGRNEQFF.

The chain recombines TRBV12-3 or TRBV12-4 with TRBJ1-5; D ambiguous. Trimming removed 3 bases at V and 7 bases at J, with 13 bases between. The CDR3 loop spans 14 amino acids. The CDR3 region is CASSFSLNRQPQHF. In DNA, the CDR3 is TGTGCCAGCAGTTTTTCCTTAAATCGACAGCCCCAGCATTTT.

This clonotype was detected a few times. This sequence joins TRBV5-1 and TRBJ2-2; D call uncertain. The CDR3 is made up of 16 amino acids. The V gene's germline CDR1 is SGHRS and CDR2 YFSETQ. Trimming left V 0 bases short and J 0 bases short, with 9 bases between. CDR3 DNA: TGCGCCAGCAGCTTGGCCGGGCAACCGAACACCGGGGAGCTGTTTTTT. Translation: CASSLAGQPNTGELFF. Looking up the rest from reference TRBV5-1 and TRBJ2-2 gives the full variable domain: KAGVTQTPRYLIKTRGQQVTLSCSPISGHRSVSWYQQTPGQGLQFLFEYFSETQRNKGNFPGRFSGRQFSNSRSEMNVSTLELGDSALYLCASSLAGQPNTGELFFGEGSRLTVL.